These T cell receptor beta chains were read from a single sample in a study of T cell repertoires in cytomegalovirus infection. One entry per CDR3 protein, called by TCRdb with MiXCR from the reads. The sample includes hundreds of thousands of distinct CDR3 sequences, roughly a tenth of them seen just once. Sequencing was performed on PBMCs. These receptor sequences come from a human donor in good health (CMV status not recorded). Some clones in this sample may be carry-over from other donors' samples. The CDR3 runs from the conserved cysteine through the conserved F or W. The D gene is left open where the match is weak. Where a row states a size, it is once, few, many or the class of an expanded clone; other rows omit it.

len: 14; v_gene: TRBV2; d_gene: TRBD1; abundance: NA; j_gene: TRBJ2-4; CDR3aa: CASSSRQGKNIQYF; CDR3nt: TGTGCCAGCAGTTCTCGACAGGGGAAAAACATTCAGTACTTC
len: 15; v_gene: TRBV12-3/TRBV12-4; d_gene: NA; abundance: many; j_gene: TRBJ2-1; CDR3aa: CASSLSQGFNNEQFF; CDR3nt: TGTGCCAGCAGTTTATCACAGGGTTTCAACAATGAGCAGTTCTTC
len: 14; v_gene: TRBV7-2; d_gene: TRBD1; abundance: many; j_gene: TRBJ2-1; CDR3aa: CASSRQGQANEQFF; CDR3nt: TGTGCCAGCAGCCGACAGGGCCAAGCGAATGAGCAGTTCTTC
len: 15; v_gene: TRBV7-2; d_gene: TRBD1; abundance: many; j_gene: TRBJ2-1; CDR3aa: CASSLWTGEVNEQFF; CDR3nt: TGTGCCAGCAGCTTATGGACAGGGGAGGTAAATGAGCAGTTCTTC
len: 14; v_gene: TRBV20-1; d_gene: TRBD1; abundance: many; j_gene: TRBJ1-1; CDR3aa: CSVDPQGRNTEAFF; CDR3nt: TGCAGTGTTGATCCACAGGGGCGTAACACTGAAGCTTTCTTT
len: 13; v_gene: TRBV20-1; d_gene: NA; abundance: many; j_gene: TRBJ1-5; CDR3aa: CSVRTVGIQPQHF; CDR3nt: TGCAGTGTAAGAACGGTGGGTATTCAGCCCCAGCATTTT
len: 15; v_gene: TRBV5-5; d_gene: TRBD1; abundance: NA; j_gene: TRBJ1-1; CDR3aa: CASSSDRGLVTEAFF; CDR3nt: TGTGCCAGCAGCTCGGACAGGGGGCTCGTCACTGAAGCTTTCTTT
len: 13; v_gene: TRBV7-9; d_gene: NA; abundance: many; j_gene: TRBJ2-7; CDR3aa: CASSLSDRGEQYF; CDR3nt: TGTGCCAGCAGCTTATCGGACCGGGGGGAGCAGTACTTC
len: 11; v_gene: TRBV28; d_gene: NA; abundance: few; j_gene: TRBJ1-4; CDR3aa: CVTRENEKLFF; CDR3nt: TGTGTCACGAGGGAGAATGAAAAACTGTTTTTT
len: 13; v_gene: TRBV12-3/TRBV12-4; d_gene: NA; abundance: many; j_gene: TRBJ1-5; CDR3aa: CASMTGSNQPQHF; CDR3nt: TGTGCCAGCATGACGGGTAGCAATCAGCCCCAGCATTTT
len: 13; v_gene: TRBV20-1; d_gene: NA; abundance: few; j_gene: TRBJ2-3; CDR3aa: CSAGGPETHTQYF; CDR3nt: TGCAGTGCCGGGGGGCCGGAGACGCATACGCAGTATTTT
len: 14; v_gene: TRBV5-4; d_gene: NA; abundance: NA; j_gene: TRBJ1-5; CDR3aa: CASSSGIPNQPQHF; CDR3nt: TGTGCCAGCAGCTCCGGGATCCCGAATCAGCCCCAGCATTTT
len: 19; v_gene: TRBV28; d_gene: TRBD1; abundance: many; j_gene: TRBJ2-2; CDR3aa: CASSFALPGTGGNTGELFF; CDR3nt: TGTGCCAGCAGTTTCGCCCTACCCGGGACAGGGGGGAACACCGGGGAGCTGTTTTTT
len: 16; v_gene: TRBV7-2; d_gene: NA; abundance: many; j_gene: TRBJ2-3; CDR3aa: CASSVLGGAGTDTQYF; CDR3nt: TGTGCCAGCAGCGTGTTGGGGGGCGCAGGCACAGATACGCAGTATTTT
len: 15; v_gene: TRBV6-4; d_gene: TRBD1; abundance: many; j_gene: TRBJ1-4; CDR3aa: CASKKQGQGNEKLFF; CDR3nt: TGTGCCAGCAAGAAGCAAGGACAGGGGAATGAAAAACTGTTTTTT
len: 17; v_gene: TRBV19; d_gene: NA; abundance: NA; j_gene: TRBJ1-6; CDR3aa: CASSIAVVTVYNSPLHF; CDR3nt: TGTGCCAGTAGTATAGCCGTGGTGACAGTCTATAATTCACCCCTCCACTTT
len: 11; v_gene: TRBV20-1; d_gene: NA; abundance: NA; j_gene: TRBJ1-4; CDR3aa: CSAAGMEKLFF; CDR3nt: TGCAGTGCGGCAGGGATGGAAAAACTGTTTTTT
len: 15; v_gene: TRBV25-1; d_gene: NA; abundance: many; j_gene: TRBJ2-2; CDR3aa: CASSDDRPKTGELFF; CDR3nt: TGTGCCAGCAGTGATGATAGACCCAAGACCGGGGAGCTGTTTTTT
len: 14; v_gene: TRBV4-1; d_gene: NA; abundance: many; j_gene: TRBJ1-1; CDR3aa: CASSQGPGNTEAFF; CDR3nt: TGCGCCAGCAGCCAAGGCCCCGGGAACACTGAAGCTTTCTTT